A single sample gave rise to the 9 T cell receptor beta chains below, sequenced in a study of blood T cell repertoires in COVID-19. Using immunoSEQ multiplex PCR, the repertoire was profiled, and TCRdb retains in-frame clones only, with some absent. The table shows a few hundred thousand clones, with around 88% occurring only once. Sequencing was carried out using peripheral blood. The receptor source for this set is a woman in her forties or fifties with acute or convalescent COVID-19.

The V call is TRBV29-1, the J call TRBJ1-2; 9 bases are a match to TRBD1. The CDR3 is 12 residues long. Germline CDR1 reads SQVTM; CDR2 reads ANQGSEA. Germline trimming cut 5 bases from V and 6 bases from J; bases unmatched to any gene: 4. CDR3: CSVPGQGNGYTF. CDR3 bases: TGCAGCGTTCCGGGACAGGGTAATGGCTACACCTTC.

The J gene is TRBJ1-1, the V gene TRBV24-1, with D perhaps TRBD1 (6 bases). This CDR3 has 12 residues. Germline assignment: CDR1 KGHDR and CDR2 SFDVKD. Trimming took off 5 bases at V and 7 bases at J, with 10 bases between the two ends. The CDR3: CATSGRGIEAFF. The CDR3 coding sequence is TGTGCCACCAGTGGCAGGGGAATTGAAGCTTTCTTT.

This rearrangement joins TRBV6-2 or TRBV6-3 to TRBJ1-1; D is perhaps TRBD1 (5 bases). Looked up from germline, CDR1 is MNHEY and CDR2 is SVGEGT. Trimming took 2 bases from V and 8 from J, leaving 12 bases between them. This CDR3 contains 13 residues. CDR3 in amino acids: CASSYTTGSEAFF. In DNA form, the CDR3 reads TGTGCCAGCAGTTACACAACAGGCAGCGAAGCTTTCTTT.

In its sample, this clone was seen once. The gene calls are TRBV7-8 and TRBJ2-7, with TRBD1 matching over 10 bases. CDR1 is SGHVS, CDR2 FQNEAQ, per germline. This CDR3 has 18 amino acids. V was pared by 4 bases and J by 0 bases, with 12 bases of the junction left unmatched. The CDR3 coding sequence is TGTGCCAGCAGCTCGCGCCGGGACAGGGGCTTAAACTCCTACGAGCAGTACTTC. This translates into CASSSRRDRGLNSYEQYF.

This clone has only a few counts. This sequence joins TRBV11-3 and TRBJ2-3; 7 bases agree with TRBD2. Germline CDR1 SGHNT, CDR2 YENEEA. V lost 5 bases, J lost 6 bases, and 11 bases stayed unmatched. CDR3 length equals 15 residues. This CDR3 reads CASSPNTGGWDTQYF. The CDR3 nucleotides are TGTGCCAGCAGCCCGAACACGGGAGGTTGGGATACGCAGTATTTT.

The chain carries TRBV5-1 and TRBJ2-5; D perhaps matches TRBD1 (5 bases). V lost 0 bases, J lost 2 bases, and 14 bases lay in between. Germline lookup yields CDR1 SGHRS and CDR2 YFSETQ. The CDR3 extends over 16 amino acids. The CDR3 nucleotides are TGCGCCAGCAGCTTGGGGCCTAGGGCAGGGCAAGAGACCCAGTACTTC. It codes for CASSLGPRAGQETQYF.

The rearrangement uses TRBV30 and TRBJ1-5; 7 bases match TRBD1. The CDR3 sequence is 12 residues long. V was pared by 1 base and J by 8 bases, with 2 bases of the junction left unmatched. Germline V lookup: CDR1 GTSNPN, CDR2 SVGIG (reference sequence). The CDR3 DNA is TGTGCCTGGAGTGGACAGGGAAAGCCCCAGCATTTT. It specifies CAWSGQGKPQHF.

The CDR3 region has the DNA TGTGCCAGCAAAAGGGGGCTGAACACTGAAGCTTTCTTT. Its translation is CASKRGLNTEAFF. This chain connects TRBV2 to TRBJ1-1; TRBD1 matches 7 bases. This CDR3 comprises 13 residues. Germline loops: CDR1 SNHLY, CDR2 FYNNEI. V shed 7 bases, J shed 0 bases, and the junction held 2 bases outside the gene matches.

This clone was picked up a small number of times. The CDR3 DNA reads as TGTGCCACCAGTCAAGCGGATGAGCAGTTCTTC. Amino acid sequence: CATSQADEQFF. The rearrangement joins TRBV24-1 to TRBJ2-1; the D gene is possibly TRBD2 (5 bases). The V end was cut by 6 bases, the J end by 8 bases, with 7 bases between. Germline V gives CDR1 KGHDR, CDR2 SFDVKD. The CDR3 is 11 residues long.